One and the same sample provided the 20 T cell receptor beta chains below, sequenced in a study of spatial heterogeneity in lung cancer. Each CDR3 protein is one row after TCRdb ran MiXCR on the 5' RACE reads. The sample has 95,000 to 130,000 distinct CDR3 sequences, 12% seen once. Time point defined: blood at routine non-recurrence follow-up after resection. Unsorted whole RNA from tumor, nontumor lung or frozen PBMC underwent sequencing. Specimen: PBMCs, collected at follow-up. All receptors derive from a male donor with early-stage non-small cell lung cancer.

This chain links TRBV2 with TRBJ1-6, with unresolved D. From germline, CDR1 is SNHLY and CDR2 FYNNEI. CDR3 length equals 16 residues. Trimming removed 6 bases from V and 8 bases from J, with 20 bases in between. CDR3: CASRIKGRAVDSPLHF. The DNA of the CDR3 is TGTGCCAGCAGGATTAAAGGCCGTGCTGTGGATTCACCCCTCCACTTT.

Many counts were recorded for this clonotype. Germline and junction disagree at one end, which may indicate a read error. The chain is built from TRBV5-1 and TRBJ2-7, with D possibly matching TRBD2 (5 bases). This CDR3 spans 13 amino acids. Looked up from germline, CDR1 is SGHRS and CDR2 is YFSETQ. CDR3: CASSLSGGYEQYF. The CDR3 DNA is TGTGCCAGCAGTTTGTCAGGCGGGTACGAGCAGTACTTC.

This clonotype was picked up one time. The chain couples TRBV7-3 to TRBJ1-3; TRBD1 is a possible D gene (5 bases). Deletions cut 2 bases from V and 0 bases from J, with 11 bases between. This CDR3 region has 16 residues. CDR1 is SGHTA and CDR2 is FQGTGA in the germline V gene. CDR3 amino acids: CASSLGPQGSGNTIYF. Written as DNA, the CDR3 is TGTGCCAGCAGCTTAGGCCCCCAGGGCTCTGGAAACACCATATATTTT.

The sample holds a few counts of this clonotype. The chain has TRBV5-4 and TRBJ1-1; the D is unclear. CDR3 length equals 13 residues. The V end lost 1 base, the J end lost 0 bases, and 4 bases lay between the germline ends. Germline CDR1 SGHNT, CDR2 YYREEE (reference sequence). Here the CDR3 DNA reads TGTGCCAGCAGCTTGACCTTGAACACTGAAGCTTTCTTT. As protein: CASSLTLNTEAFF. The full variable domain, in which reference TRBV5-4 and TRBJ1-1 provide the parts outside the CDR3, is ETGVTQSPTHLIKTRGQQVTLRCSSQSGHNTVSWYQQALGQGPQFIFQYYREEENGRGNFPPRFSGLQFPNYSSELNVNALELDDSALYLCASSLTLNTEAFFGQGTRLTVV.

The V and J genes are TRBV3-1 and TRBJ2-7; no clear D gene. This CDR3 is 12 amino acids long. Germline V gene data show CDR1 as LGHDT and CDR2 as YNNKEL (reference sequence). V gave up 0 bases and J gave up 3 bases, with 3 bases separating them. The chain's CDR3 is CASSQESYEQYF. CDR3 nucleotide sequence: TGTGCCAGCAGCCAAGAGAGCTACGAGCAGTACTTC.

This clonotype has just a few counts. This chain joins TRBV5-1 and TRBJ2-1; 9 bases agree with TRBD1. The CDR3 has 14 residues. The trim removed 4 bases at V and 7 bases at J, leaving 6 bases unmatched. Germline V lookup: CDR1 SGHRS, CDR2 YFSETQ. Here the CDR3 reads CASSPGQGWNEQFF. CDR3 nucleotides: TGCGCCAGCAGCCCTGGACAGGGGTGGAATGAGCAGTTCTTC. The full variable domain, its missing parts supplied by reference TRBV5-1 and TRBJ2-1, is KAGVTQTPRYLIKTRGQQVTLSCSPISGHRSVSWYQQTPGQGLQFLFEYFSETQRNKGNFPGRFSGRQFSNSRSEMNVSTLELGDSALYLCASSPGQGWNEQFFGPGTRLTVL.

This chain joins TRBV10-3 and TRBJ2-3; perhaps TRBD2 as D (5 bases). This CDR3 contains 13 residues. CDR1 ENHRY and CDR2 SYGVKD come from the germline V gene. Trimming took off 7 bases at V and 2 bases at J, with 10 bases between the two ends. The CDR3 sequence is CAINPGNTDTQYF. The CDR3, as DNA: TGTGCCATCAACCCGGGGAACACAGATACGCAGTATTTT.

This clonotype was counted a few times. The gene calls are TRBV20-1 and TRBJ1-6, with D perhaps TRBD1 (5 bases). The CDR3 is made up of 14 amino acids. Trimming shortened V by 1 base and J by 7 bases, and 11 bases separated the two germline ends. Germline V gene lookup returns CDR1 DFQATT and CDR2 SNEGSKA (reference sequence). This chain's CDR3 is CSARGDRFNSPLHF. The CDR3 coding sequence is TGCAGTGCTAGAGGGGACCGATTCAATTCACCCCTCCACTTT.

As to this clonotype: Sequence at one end of the junction differs from germline and may be a read error. The chain recombines TRBV7-7 with TRBJ2-1; possible D gene TRBD2, 5 bases. The germline V gene has CDR1 SSHAT and CDR2 FNYEAQ (reference sequence). The CDR3 contains 15 residues. CDR3 protein: CASSLSGSSYNEQFF. Here the CDR3 DNA reads TGTGCTAGCAGCTTATCGGGGAGCTCCTACAATGAGCAGTTCTTC.

This clonotype has only a few counts. The chain links TRBV20-1 to TRBJ1-1; the D is unclear. The V end was cut by 0 bases, the J end by 5 bases, with 13 bases between. Germline V gene data show CDR1 as DFQATT and CDR2 as SNEGSKA (reference sequence). This CDR3 has 14 amino acids. The CDR3 nucleotides are TGCAGTGCTAGAGATCCACGGGAGAGAACTGAAGCTTTCTTT. Its translation: CSARDPRERTEAFF.

This chain connects TRBV2 to TRBJ1-4, with D unresolved. The CDR3 is 15 residues long. CDR1 is SNHLY and CDR2 is FYNNEI in the germline V gene. V was shortened by 7 bases and J by 5 bases, with 17 bases between the two germline ends. CDR3 bases: TGTGCCAGCATGGTGTCGGGGATTGAGAATGAAAAACTGTTTTTT. Translated: CASMVSGIENEKLFF.

The chain employs TRBV3-1 and TRBJ2-5; TRBD1 agrees at 10 bases. The CDR3 sequence is 15 residues long. The germline V gene encodes CDR1 LGHDT and CDR2 YNNKEL (reference sequence). Trimming removed 4 bases from V and 3 bases from J; junction bases left unmatched: 5. For the CDR3, the DNA is TGTGCCAGCAGCCTCCCGGGACAGGGGAAAGAGACCCAGTACTTC. Translation gives CASSLPGQGKETQYF.

A few counts support this clonotype. The V and J genes are TRBV7-2 and TRBJ2-1; D remains unclear. The CDR3 contains 13 residues. With 0 bases removed from V and 3 bases from J, the gap between germline ends came to 3 bases. In germline, CDR1 is SGHTA, CDR2 FQGNSA. The CDR3 DNA reads TGTGCCAGCAGCTTAGCGCTCTACAATGAGCAGTTCTTC. It specifies CASSLALYNEQFF.

This clonotype was detected only a few times. The chain is built from TRBV12-3 or TRBV12-4 and TRBJ1-6, with D uncertain. V shed 6 bases and J shed 3 bases, with 12 bases lying between them. This CDR3 contains 15 residues. For the CDR3, the DNA is TGTGCCAGCAGAACTGAACAGTACTATAATTCACCCCTCCACTTT. The encoded protein is CASRTEQYYNSPLHF.

This clonotype turned up a few times. The chain recombines TRBV7-9 with TRBJ2-2; D unresolved. V lost 6 bases and J lost 5, with 4 bases in between. This CDR3 region has 11 residues. Germline V gene sequence: CDR1 SEHNR, CDR2 FQNEAQ (reference sequence). CDR3 sequence: CASRTTGELFF. CDR3 nucleotides: TGTGCCAGCAGAACTACCGGGGAGCTGTTTTTT.

The chain carries TRBV28 and TRBJ1-4; no clear D. From germline, CDR1 is MDHEN and CDR2 SYDVKM. This CDR3 region has 17 residues. Trimming pared 4 bases from V and 1 base from J, leaving 16 bases between. CDR3 sequence: CASSSPRGWVTNEKLFF. For the CDR3, the DNA is TGTGCCAGCAGTTCCCCGAGAGGGTGGGTAACTAATGAAAAACTGTTTTTT.

This sequence joins TRBV6-2 or TRBV6-3 and TRBJ2-1; D unclear. Deletions cut 8 bases from V and 0 bases from J, with 14 bases between. Per germline, CDR1 MNHEY and CDR2 SVGEGT. CDR3 length: 15 residues. CDR3 coding DNA: TGTGCCAGCGGATCGACACCAAGCTCCTACAATGAGCAGTTCTTC. Translation gives CASGSTPSSYNEQFF.

In the case of this clonotype: At one end the junction does not follow the germline gene, possibly because of a read error. The chain is built from TRBV20-1 and TRBJ2-1; 8 bases align to TRBD2. The CDR3 is made up of 13 amino acids. Per germline, CDR1 DFQATT and CDR2 SNEGSKA (reference sequence). The CDR3 spells CSARTSSHNEQFF. The CDR3 nucleotides are TGCAGTGCGCGGACTAGCTCCCACAATGAGCAGTTCTTC.

This clonotype showed up many times. This rearrangement joins TRBV20-1 to TRBJ2-3, with 8 nucleotides matching TRBD2. The V and J ends lost 6 bases and 4 bases, in that order; junction bases with no gene match: 15. The CDR3 is 16 residues long. Germline V gives CDR1 DFQATT, CDR2 SNEGSKA (reference sequence). The CDR3 DNA follows: TGCAGTGCCGCCGGGGTTCGGGGGGGTGGCGCAGATACGCAGTATTTT. This sequence encodes CSAAGVRGGGADTQYF.

The V and J genes are TRBV7-8 and TRBJ2-7; no clear D gene. Germline V gene lookup returns CDR1 SGHVS and CDR2 FQNEAQ. V lost 5 bases to trimming and J lost 2 bases, with 22 bases between them. The CDR3 covers 17 residues. Here the CDR3 reads CASSGRSGTPPPYEQYF. The CDR3 DNA is TGTGCCAGCAGCGGCCGGAGTGGCACTCCACCTCCCTACGAGCAGTACTTC.